The clone carrying this T cell receptor (beta chain) came up once. What it binds is unknown. These data belong to a study of identical twins. The study's findings and limits: Insertions were reduced in abundant cord blood beta clonotypes but not in memory repertoires. Surplus twin overlap in beta out-of-frame sequences was less pronounced.

The CDR3 covers 18 residues. The germline V gene encodes CDR1 SGHRS and CDR2 YFSETQ. Losses at the gene ends were 5 bases for V and 0 bases for J; bases not matched to a gene: 13. TCRdb independently ran MiXCR on the 5' RACE reads; one entry per CDR3 protein. The data show 1.5 million to 2 million distinct CDR3 sequences, about 30% seen once. The genes are TRBV5-1 and TRBJ2-7, with 11 bases that match TRBD2. Input material: cord blood. The clonotype was recovered from a newborn girl in good health. The CDR3 sequence is CASSFSSGRPRSSYEQYF. CDR3 DNA: TGCGCCAGCAGTTTTTCTAGCGGGAGGCCTAGGAGCTCCTACGAGCAGTACTTC. Full variable domain (remainder filled in from reference TRBV5-1 and TRBJ2-7): KAGVTQTPRYLIKTRGQQVTLSCSPISGHRSVSWYQQTPGQGLQFLFEYFSETQRNKGNFPGRFSGRQFSNSRSEMNVSTLELGDSALYLCASSFSSGRPRSSYEQYFGPGTRLTVT.